The TCR beta chain under discussion was sequenced for a study of shared clonotypes between healthy human individuals. General observations from the study: Clonotype sharing among donors was expected to depend on sequencing depth.

On this clone itself: Its antigen is currently unknown.

A deep-level run was used for the assay. PBMC DNA, left unsorted, was sequenced on ten immunoSEQ deep assay plates. Some clones are missing from TCRdb's copy, which holds only in-frame ones; the method was immunoSEQ multiplex PCR. The sample contains about 490,000 clones, roughly 80% of which appear only once. The V segment lost 3 bases and the J segment 1 base; nucleotides outside the gene matches: 9. CDR1 SQVTM and CDR2 ANQGSEA come from the germline V gene. The CDR3 consists of 16 residues. Specimen: PBMCs. The clonotype comes from a woman between 40 and 50 years old in good health. Some clones in this sample may be carry-over from other donors' samples. J is TRBJ2-3 and V is TRBV29-1, with 8 bases identical to TRBD2. CDR3 nucleotides: TGCAGCGTTGAGGCGCCGGGGCGGGGGGGCACAGATACGCAGTATTTT. This gives the protein CSVEAPGRGGTDTQYF.